This entry describes one TCR beta chain. Its specific antigen is unknown. No much larger clone exists at a distance of one base, and base qualities are not known. Library preparation employed the immunoSEQ multiplex PCR assay. This is the immuneACCESS table as TCRdb keeps it, with only in-frame sequences that have V and J called. A part of the clones is gone; compared with another copy, unresolved V genes explain less than half, and the rest is unexplained. This sample lists some 70,000 clones; less than 95% were detected once. The top ten hold around 1.6% of the sample. The data belong to a study of T cell changes during pregnancy in multiple sclerosis (dated by TCRdb to the late 2010s). General notes on the study: Changes in the T cell repertoire over the course of pregnancy were examined in this study in women with multiple sclerosis.

At the junction V is shortened by 6 bases and J by 4 bases; bases outside the gene matches: 8. CDR1 and CDR2 are read off the germline V gene as MNHEY and SVGAGI. The CDR3, from cysteine to phenylalanine, totals 14 residues. The DNA shown is the 42-base CDR3, in frame from base 1. The clonotype was recovered from a female donor with multiple sclerosis, enrolled in a pregnancy study. The sequencing used peripheral blood, collected in the third trimester of pregnancy. This receptor chain uses TRBV6-5 and TRBJ1-1, with 7 bases matching TRBD1. DNA sequence: TGTGCCAGCAGGGCCAGGGGGGAGGCCACTGAAGCTTTCTTT. The translation is CASRARGEATEAFF.